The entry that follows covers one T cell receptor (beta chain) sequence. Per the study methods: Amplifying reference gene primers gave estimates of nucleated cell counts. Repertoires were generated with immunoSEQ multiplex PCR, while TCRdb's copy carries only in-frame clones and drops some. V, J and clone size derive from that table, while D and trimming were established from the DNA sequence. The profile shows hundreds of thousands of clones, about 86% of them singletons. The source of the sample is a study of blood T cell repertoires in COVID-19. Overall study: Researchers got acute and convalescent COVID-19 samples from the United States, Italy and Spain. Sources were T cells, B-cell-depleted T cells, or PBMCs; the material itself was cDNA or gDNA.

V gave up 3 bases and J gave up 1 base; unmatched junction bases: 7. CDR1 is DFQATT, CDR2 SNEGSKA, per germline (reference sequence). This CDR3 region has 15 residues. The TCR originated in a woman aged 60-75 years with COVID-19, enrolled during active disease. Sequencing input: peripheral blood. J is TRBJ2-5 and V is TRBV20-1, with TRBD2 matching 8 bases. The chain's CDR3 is CSASVAGGTQETQYF. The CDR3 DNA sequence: TGCAGTGCTAGTGTGGCGGGGGGTACCCAAGAGACCCAGTACTTC.